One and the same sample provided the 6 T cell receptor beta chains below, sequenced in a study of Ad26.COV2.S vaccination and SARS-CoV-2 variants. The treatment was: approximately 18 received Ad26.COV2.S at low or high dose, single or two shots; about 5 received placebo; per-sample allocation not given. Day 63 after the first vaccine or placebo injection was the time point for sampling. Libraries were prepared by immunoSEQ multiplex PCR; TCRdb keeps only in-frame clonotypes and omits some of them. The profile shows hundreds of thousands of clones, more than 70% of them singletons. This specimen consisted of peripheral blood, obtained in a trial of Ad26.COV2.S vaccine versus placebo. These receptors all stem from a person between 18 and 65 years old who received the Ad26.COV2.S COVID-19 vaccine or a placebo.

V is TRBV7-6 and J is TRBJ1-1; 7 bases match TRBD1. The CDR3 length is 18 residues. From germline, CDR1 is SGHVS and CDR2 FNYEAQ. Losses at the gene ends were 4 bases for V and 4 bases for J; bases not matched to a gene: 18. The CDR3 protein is CASSSSPDRILLGTEAFF. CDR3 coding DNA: TGTGCCAGCAGCTCATCCCCGGACAGGATTCTTTTGGGCACTGAAGCTTTCTTT.

CDR3 sequence (DNA): TGTGCCAGCAGTCCGGGACAGGGACATTCACCCCTCCACTTT. As protein: CASSPGQGHSPLHF. The chain recombines TRBV27 with TRBJ1-6; 9 bases align to TRBD1. The V gene's germline CDR1 is MNHEY and CDR2 SMNVEV (reference sequence). V lost 5 bases, J lost 8 bases, and 4 bases stayed unmatched. The CDR3 consists of 14 residues.

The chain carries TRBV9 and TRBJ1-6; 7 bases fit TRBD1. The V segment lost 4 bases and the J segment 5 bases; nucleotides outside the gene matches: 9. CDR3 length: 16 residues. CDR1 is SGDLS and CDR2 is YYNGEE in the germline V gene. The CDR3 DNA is TGTGCCAGCAGCCCTTCGACAGGGACCAATAATTCACCCCTCCACTTT. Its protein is CASSPSTGTNNSPLHF. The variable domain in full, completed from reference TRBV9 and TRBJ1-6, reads DSGVTQTPKHLITATGQRVTLRCSPRSGDLSVYWYQQSLDQGLQFLIQYYNGEERAKGNILERFSAQQFPDLHSELNLSSLELGDSALYFCASSPSTGTNNSPLHFGNGTRLTVT.

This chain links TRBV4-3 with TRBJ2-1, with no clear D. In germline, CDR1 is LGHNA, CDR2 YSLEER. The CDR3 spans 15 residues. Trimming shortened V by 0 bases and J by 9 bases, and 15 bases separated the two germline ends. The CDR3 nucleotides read TGCGCCAGCAGCCAAGAGTTGGCCGATTCCAGTGAGCAGTTCTTC. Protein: CASSQELADSSEQFF.

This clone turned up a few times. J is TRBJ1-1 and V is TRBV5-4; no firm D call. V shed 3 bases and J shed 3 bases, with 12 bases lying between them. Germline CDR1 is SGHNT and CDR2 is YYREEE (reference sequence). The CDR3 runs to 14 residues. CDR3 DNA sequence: TGTGCCAGCAGCTCGGACGGAGGGTACACTGAAGCTTTCTTT. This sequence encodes CASSSDGGYTEAFF.

CDR3 nucleotides: TGTGCCAGCAGCTCCCGACAGGGGAAAGAGACCCAGTACTTC. Amino acids: CASSSRQGKETQYF. The V and J genes are TRBV21-1 and TRBJ2-5; the DNA was not used to check the table's D call, TRBD1. TRBV21-1 is classified as a pseudogene. The CDR3 is 14 amino acids.